Sequencing of this TCR beta chain was carried out in a study of blood T cell repertoires in COVID-19. Profiled with immunoSEQ multiplex PCR; TCRdb holds only in-frame clones, not every one. The profile shows 45,000 to 50,000 clones, over 75% of them singletons. V lost 5 bases and J lost 8; bases outside the gene matches: 5. The length of the CDR3 is 13 residues. The sequenced material came from peripheral blood. V gene TRBV12-3 or TRBV12-4 combines with J gene TRBJ1-2; 10 bases line up with TRBD1. This TCR derives from a man aged 45 to 65 with acute or convalescent COVID-19. CDR3 loop: CASSMDRGSGYTF. DNA of the CDR3: TGTGCCAGCAGTATGGACAGGGGGAGCGGCTACACCTTC.